A selection of T cell receptor beta chains follows, all from one sample in a study of T cells after yellow fever vaccination. TCRdb itself ran the 5' RACE reads through MiXCR, one entry per CDR3 protein. The sample has 150,000 to 200,000 distinct CDR3 sequences, approximately 9.9% seen once. The input for sequencing was CD8+ T cells sorted from PBMCs, taken 15 days after the yellow fever booster vaccination. The receptors derive from a young man who received the YFV17D yellow fever vaccine. Each CDR3 is given with its conserved first and last residue. The D gene is left open where the match is weak. Part of the rows lack a size; the others show once, few, many or a class for expanded clones.

many TRBJ1-6 TRBV11-2 - CASSFEAQNYNSPLHF TGTGCCAGCAGCTTCGAGGCCCAGAACTATAATTCACCCCTCCACTTT
- TRBJ1-5 TRBV12-3/TRBV12-4 - CASSLSDQPQHF TGTGCCAGCAGTTTATCCGATCAGCCCCAGCATTTT
- TRBJ2-7 TRBV7-9 - CASSLNHEQYF TGTGCCAGCAGCTTAAATCACGAGCAGTACTTC
few TRBJ1-5 TRBV23-1 TRBD1 CASSQSPPPDRGGGQPQHF TGCGCCAGCAGTCAATCACCCCCACCCGACAGGGGCGGGGGTCAGCCCCAGCATTTT
few TRBJ2-7 TRBV7-2 - CASRAESLGRKEEQYF TGTGCCAGCAGGGCGGAGAGTCTAGGGCGGAAGGAGGAGCAGTACTTC
- TRBJ2-7 TRBV5-1 - CASTPDSSYEQYF TGCGCCAGCACCCCCGATAGCTCCTACGAGCAGTACTTC
few TRBJ1-3 TRBV7-9 - CASSTGTLSGNTIYF TGTGCCAGCAGTACAGGGACGCTCTCTGGAAACACCATATATTTT
few TRBJ2-4 TRBV12-3/TRBV12-4 - CAKNIQYF TGTGCCAAAAACATTCAGTACTTC
few TRBJ2-2 TRBV7-3 - CASSLTESNTGELFF TGTGCCAGCAGCTTAACAGAATCGAACACCGGGGAGCTGTTTTTT
- TRBJ2-3 TRBV12-3/TRBV12-4 - CASCTGQGGTDTQYF TGTGCCAGCTGTACAGGGCAGGGCGGCACAGATACGCAGTATTTT
- TRBJ1-4 TRBV28 - CASSLTESDEKLFF TGTGCCAGCAGTCTGACGGAGTCGGACGAAAAACTGTTTTTT
few TRBJ2-1 TRBV11-2 TRBD1 CASSVTPGQGTAGEQFF TGTGCCAGCAGCGTTACTCCGGGACAGGGGACGGCAGGTGAGCAGTTCTTC
few TRBJ2-1 TRBV28 - CASSALGGNEQFF TGTGCCAGCAGTGCCCTCGGCGGCAACGAGCAGTTCTTC
- TRBJ2-2 TRBV6-2/TRBV6-3 TRBD1 CASSSGTGDTGELFF TGTGCCAGCAGTTCAGGGACAGGGGACACCGGGGAGCTGTTTTTT
- TRBJ1-1 TRBV7-6 TRBD1 CASSSEGADTEAFF TGTGCCAGCAGCTCCGAGGGGGCGGACACTGAAGCTTTCTTT
- TRBJ1-6 TRBV7-9 - CASSLGGSGSPLHF TGTGCCAGCAGCTTAGGCGGATCCGGGTCACCCCTCCACTTT
many TRBJ2-5 TRBV27 TRBD1 CASSLGQGGETQYF TGTGCCAGCAGTTTAGGACAGGGTGGAGAGACCCAGTACTTC
few TRBJ2-7 TRBV4-3 - CASSHLLPGSTYEQYF TGCGCCAGCAGCCATCTCCTCCCGGGCTCCACCTACGAGCAGTACTTC
- TRBJ2-3 TRBV19 TRBD2 CASSALAGEPTDTQYF TGTGCCAGTAGTGCGCTAGCGGGGGAACCCACAGATACGCAGTATTTT
few TRBJ1-1 TRBV12-3/TRBV12-4 - CASSGGGLTEAFF TGTGCCAGCAGTGGAGGGGGGCTCACTGAAGCTTTCTTT
- TRBJ1-5 TRBV6-2/TRBV6-3 - CASTPSTGYQPQHF TGTGCCAGCACACCCTCGACAGGATACCAGCCCCAGCATTTT
- TRBJ2-7 TRBV6-6 - CASSYPRDGTYEQYF TGTGCCAGCAGTTACCCGCGGGACGGGACCTACGAGCAGTACTTC
few TRBJ1-4 TRBV7-2 - CASSLIFMAGEKLFF TGTGCCAGCAGCTTAATCTTCATGGCCGGTGAAAAACTGTTTTTT
few TRBJ2-5 TRBV3-1 TRBD1 CASSHPRTGGSGTQYF TGTGCCAGCAGTCATCCCAGGACAGGGGGCTCTGGGACCCAGTACTTC
many TRBJ2-7 TRBV5-1 - CASSLVGATYEQYF TGCGCCAGCAGCTTGGTGGGAGCCACCTACGAGCAGTACTTC
- TRBJ2-1 TRBV29-1 TRBD2 CSVEASGTSGGAHYNEQFF TGCAGCGTTGAAGCGTCCGGGACTAGCGGGGGGGCACACTACAATGAGCAGTTCTTC
- TRBJ1-4 TRBV28 - CASSFSLRGTEEKLFF TGTGCCAGCAGTTTTTCCCTCAGGGGAACGGAAGAAAAACTGTTTTTT
few TRBJ1-5 TRBV24-1 - CATSWADNQPQHF TGTGCCACCAGTTGGGCAGACAATCAGCCCCAGCATTTT
- TRBJ2-7 TRBV5-1 TRBD1 CASSLSGTGVYEQYF TGCGCCAGCAGCTTGTCCGGGACAGGAGTCTACGAGCAGTACTTC
few TRBJ1-2 TRBV4-3 - CASSQDTRALFGYTF TGCGCCAGCAGCCAAGATACCAGGGCGCTCTTCGGCTACACCTTC
- TRBJ2-5 TRBV6-5 TRBD1 CASSYSIPRWGQGHQETQYF TGTGCCAGCAGTTACTCGATTCCCCGATGGGGACAGGGCCACCAAGAGACCCAGTACTTC
many TRBJ1-6 TRBV12-3/TRBV12-4 - CASSFGRPGPLHF TGTGCCAGCAGTTTCGGCCGCCCTGGACCCCTCCACTTT
few TRBJ2-7 TRBV7-9 - CASSYRDPYEQYF TGTGCCAGCAGCTACCGGGACCCCTACGAGCAGTACTTC
few TRBJ2-3 TRBV2 TRBD2 CASSEISGGVADTQYF TGTGCCAGCAGTGAAATTAGCGGGGGTGTCGCAGATACGCAGTATTTT
- TRBJ1-4 TRBV9 - CASSAEGGSEKLFF TGTGCCAGCAGCGCCGAGGGGGGGTCTGAAAAACTGTTTTTT
few TRBJ2-1 TRBV4-3 - CASSHRPAYNEQFF TGCGCCAGCAGCCACCGTCCCGCCTACAATGAGCAGTTCTTC
- TRBJ2-1 TRBV6-5 TRBD1 CASSYSGAGTGGRNEQFF TGTGCCAGCAGTTATTCAGGGGCCGGGACAGGGGGCCGGAATGAGCAGTTCTTC
many TRBJ2-2 TRBV7-3 TRBD2 CASSILAGGTGELFF TGTGCCAGCAGCATACTAGCGGGAGGCACCGGGGAGCTGTTTTTT
- TRBJ2-7 TRBV20-1 - CSARTVSSYEQYF TGCAGTGCCAGGACAGTCAGCTCCTACGAGCAGTACTTC
few TRBJ1-2 TRBV20-1 - CSAKQGVSSYTF TGCAGTGCCAAACAGGGAGTCTCCTCCTACACCTTC
few TRBJ2-1 TRBV4-3 - CASSPTVLYEQFF TGCGCCAGCAGCCCGACAGTACTCTATGAGCAGTTCTTC
- TRBJ1-2 TRBV12-5 - CASGFSGTEDYGYTF TGTGCTAGTGGCTTCTCAGGGACGGAGGACTATGGCTACACCTTC
- TRBJ1-2 TRBV11-2 - CASSQTGTERRGYTF TGTGCCAGCAGCCAGACCGGGACGGAGCGCAGGGGCTACACCTTC
few TRBJ1-6 TRBV4-1 - CASSQDQTWNLGNSPLHF TGCGCCAGCAGCCAAGATCAAACATGGAATTTGGGTAATTCACCCCTCCACTTT
few TRBJ1-6 TRBV7-9 TRBD1 CASTPGQAPLSLHF TGTGCCAGCACCCCGGGACAGGCCCCCTTATCCCTCCACTTT
- TRBJ1-1 TRBV5-1 - CASSWRGPFNTEAFF TGCGCCAGCAGCTGGAGGGGACCATTTAACACTGAAGCTTTCTTT
many TRBJ1-4 TRBV20-1 - CSARDVWAAELNEKLFF TGCAGTGCTAGAGATGTATGGGCGGCGGAGCTTAATGAAAAACTGTTTTTT
few TRBJ1-1 TRBV12-3/TRBV12-4 - CASSTGVRTEAFF TGTGCCAGCAGTACGGGGGTGAGGACTGAAGCTTTCTTT
- TRBJ1-2 TRBV12-3/TRBV12-4 TRBD1 CASSLGTGSGYTF TGTGCCAGCAGTTTAGGGACAGGGTCTGGCTACACCTTC
- TRBJ2-3 TRBV7-9 - CASSQNRELTGMRDTQYF TGTGCCAGCAGCCAGAATCGGGAGCTGACAGGGATGCGAGATACGCAGTATTTT
- TRBJ2-2 TRBV11-3 - CASSGLPTGELFF TGTGCCAGCAGCGGGCTTCCCACCGGGGAGCTGTTTTTT
- TRBJ1-1 TRBV7-9 - CAIPGQRTPEAFF TGTGCCATCCCGGGACAACGTACTCCTGAAGCTTTCTTT
few TRBJ2-5 TRBV5-1 TRBD2 CASSPTPVAGRPQETQYF TGCGCCAGCAGCCCAACGCCGGTAGCGGGGAGGCCTCAAGAGACCCAGTACTTC
few TRBJ1-1 TRBV13 - CASLEGVNTEAFF TGTGCCAGCCTCGAGGGGGTTAACACTGAAGCTTTCTTT